This entry lists 26 T cell receptor beta chains sequenced from one sample in a study of shared clonotypes between healthy human individuals. TCRdb's copy holds only in-frame clones and misses some; the assay was immunoSEQ multiplex PCR. The repertoire holds roughly 2.2 million clones, with about 92% as singletons. The sample taken for sequencing was naive CD4+ T cells from PBMCs. The subset here: CD45RA+ positively selected. All receptors derive from a man aged 18 to 30 in good health. Some clones in this sample may be carry-over from other donors' samples.

V and J are TRBV29-1 and TRBJ1-1; no firm D call. CDR3 length equals 12 residues. Germline V CDR1 and CDR2: SQVTM, ANQGSEA. The germline V and J ends were trimmed by 4 bases and 0 bases, with 6 bases remaining between them. CDR3 sequence: CSVGLMNTEAFF. DNA for the CDR3: TGCAGCGTTGGGCTCATGAACACTGAAGCTTTCTTT. Using reference TRBV29-1 and TRBJ1-1 for the parts outside the CDR3, the full variable domain is SAVISQKPSRDICQRGTSLTIQCQVDSQVTMMFWYRQQPGQSLTLIATANQGSEATYESGFVIDKFPISRPNLTFSTLTVSNMSPEDSSIYLCSVGLMNTEAFFGQGTRLTVV.

This chain links TRBV9 with TRBJ1-2, with 10 nucleotides matching TRBD1. V trimming: 0 bases; J trimming: 2 bases; junction bases outside the gene matches: 10. Germline V gene sequence: CDR1 SGDLS, CDR2 YYNGEE. CDR3 size: 18 residues. The CDR3 DNA is TGTGCCAGCAGCGTAGATCAGAGGTGGGGACAGGGGAACTATGGCTACACCTTC. It codes for CASSVDQRWGQGNYGYTF.

This chain joins TRBV19 and TRBJ1-1, with D perhaps TRBD1 (6 bases). The CDR3 length is 13 residues. The V end lost 6 bases, the J end lost 1 base, and 9 bases lay between the germline ends. The germline CDR1 and CDR2 sequences are LNHDA and SQIVND (reference sequence). The CDR3 coding sequence is TGTGCCAGTAGATTACAGGGGAACACTGAAGCTTTCTTT. Translated, it gives CASRLQGNTEAFF.

In DNA form, the CDR3 reads TGCAGCGGGACGACCGGGACAGCGAACACTGAAGCTTTCTTT. Translated: CSGTTGTANTEAFF. This chain connects TRBV29-1 to TRBJ1-1, with TRBD1 identical over 7 bases. The CDR3 length is 14 residues. V lost 7 bases to trimming and J lost 1 base; unmatched junction nucleotides: 9. The germline V gene encodes CDR1 SQVTM and CDR2 ANQGSEA.

Regarding this clone: Other DNA sequences in this specimen translate into the identical CDR3. The V and J genes are TRBV5-1 and TRBJ2-5; 7 bases align to TRBD1. This CDR3 has 14 amino acids. CDR1 is SGHRS, CDR2 YFSETQ, per germline. After removal of 5 bases from V and 4 bases from J, the junction contained 8 bases not matched to a gene. DNA of the CDR3: TGCGCCAGCAGTTACAGGGGAGAGGGAGAGACCCAGTACTTC. Amino acids: CASSYRGEGETQYF.

The CDR3 loop reads CATKDRGPDSYNEQFF. CDR3 bases: TGTGCCACCAAAGACAGGGGACCCGACTCCTACAATGAGCAGTTCTTC. The chain has TRBV19 and TRBJ2-1; 8 bases align to TRBD1. With V trimmed by 10 bases and J by 0 bases, 11 bases remained unmatched. Per the germline V gene, CDR1 is LNHDA and CDR2 is SQIVND (reference sequence). CDR3 length: 16 residues.

This clone was counted only a few times. This chain connects TRBV19 to TRBJ2-1, with a weak D call TRBD2 (5 bases). Germline V gene lookup returns CDR1 LNHDA and CDR2 SQIVND (reference sequence). The V gene lost 10 bases and the J gene lost 9 bases, with 19 bases spanning the gap. The CDR3 loop spans 13 amino acids. This chain's CDR3 is CAMASWTGGEQFF. For the CDR3, the DNA is TGTGCCATGGCCTCTTGGACTGGTGGTGAGCAGTTCTTC.

The J gene is TRBJ2-5, the V gene TRBV11-2; the D is unclear. The V gene's germline CDR1 is SGHAT and CDR2 FQNNGV. The CDR3 spans 15 residues. V gave up 2 bases and J gave up 1 base, with 11 bases separating them. This chain's CDR3 is CASSLSLVLQETQYF. The DNA for the CDR3 is TGTGCCAGCAGCTTAAGCTTGGTACTCCAAGAGACCCAGTACTTC.

This chain uses TRBV5-1 with TRBJ2-7, with a weak D call TRBD1 (5 bases). Trimming shortened V by 1 base and J by 3 bases, and 11 bases separated the two germline ends. The CDR3 consists of 14 residues. CDR1 and CDR2 from the germline V gene are SGHRS and YFSETQ. CDR3 loop: CASSLTDRLYEQYF. The CDR3 nucleotides are TGCGCCAGCAGCTTGACCGACAGACTCTACGAGCAGTACTTC.

The CDR3 loop is CASSRGTGWEKLFF. CDR3 DNA sequence: TGTGCCAGCAGCAGAGGGACAGGGTGGGAAAAACTGTTTTTT. The chain recombines TRBV7-9 with TRBJ1-4, with 9 bases identical to TRBD1. This CDR3 region has 14 residues. Trimming took 5 bases from V and 8 from J; bases not matched to a gene: 6. Germline CDR1 reads SEHNR; CDR2 reads FQNEAQ (reference sequence).

J is TRBJ2-5 and V is TRBV28; no reliable D call. V lost 2 bases to trimming and J lost 7 bases, with 17 bases between them. There are 15 residues in the CDR3. Germline CDR1 is MDHEN and CDR2 is SYDVKM. The CDR3 nucleotides read TGTGCCAGCAGTTTAATTGCCGTTGTGAGGCGGACCCAGTACTTC. It translates to CASSLIAVVRRTQYF.

As to this clone: Other DNA sequences in this specimen translate into the identical CDR3. V and J are TRBV27 and TRBJ1-3; D is possibly TRBD1 (5 bases). The CDR3 has 14 residues. Between the trimmed V and J ends, which lost 5 bases and 4 bases, there was a span of 12 bases. Germline V gene data show CDR1 as MNHEY and CDR2 as SMNVEV (reference sequence). CDR3 in DNA: TGTGCCAGCAGTCGGGCAGGGTCAGGAAACACCATATATTTT. It encodes CASSRAGSGNTIYF.

This sequence joins TRBV29-1 and TRBJ2-2, with 8 bases aligning to TRBD1. Germline V gene data show CDR1 as SQVTM and CDR2 as ANQGSEA. J gave up 3 bases and V 7 bases, and 7 bases lay outside the gene matches. The CDR3 is 14 amino acids. CDR3: CSARTGSYTGELFF. For the CDR3, the DNA is TGCAGCGCCCGGACAGGGTCGTACACCGGGGAGCTGTTTTTT.

This clone was seen only once. This chain joins TRBV7-2 and TRBJ1-1; maybe TRBD1 (5 bases). Germline V gene sequence: CDR1 SGHTA, CDR2 FQGNSA. CDR3 length: 15 residues. The ends were cut back, 3 bases at V and 0 bases at J, with 11 bases in the middle. The CDR3 here is CASSFGRALNTEAFF. The CDR3, as DNA: TGTGCCAGCAGCTTTGGCAGGGCCCTGAACACTGAAGCTTTCTTT.

This clone has a handful of counts. The sample has other DNA sequences that encode this CDR3 too. This chain links TRBV20-1 with TRBJ1-5, with TRBD1 as a possible D gene (6 bases). The V end lost 6 bases, the J end lost 6 bases, and 6 bases lay between the germline ends. Germline V gene sequence: CDR1 DFQATT, CDR2 SNEGSKA (reference sequence). This CDR3 contains 10 residues. In DNA form, the CDR3 reads TGCAGTGCAGGGGGTCAGCCCCAGCATTTT. Protein sequence: CSAGGQPQHF.

This clone occurred a few times. Other DNA sequences within the sample encode an identical CDR3. V is TRBV28 and J is TRBJ2-2; D is uncertain. V dropped 5 bases and J dropped 4 bases, with 8 bases sitting between them. This CDR3 has 13 residues. Looked up from germline, CDR1 is MDHEN and CDR2 is SYDVKM. In nucleotides, the CDR3 is TGTGCCAGCAGTCCCCCCCCCACCGGGGAGCTGTTTTTT. Translating it yields CASSPPPTGELFF.

The rearrangement uses TRBV7-9 and TRBJ2-7; 11 positions agree with TRBD2. This CDR3 spans 14 amino acids. Germline CDR1 and CDR2: SEHNR and FQNEAQ (reference sequence). Trimming cost V 6 bases and J 6 bases; bases outside gene matches: 7. The CDR3: CASRDLGTSGEQYF. In DNA, the CDR3 is TGTGCCAGCAGGGACCTCGGGACTAGCGGCGAGCAGTACTTC. The full variable domain, in which reference TRBV7-9 and TRBJ2-7 provide the parts outside the CDR3, is DTGVSQNPRHKITKRGQNVTFRCDPISEHNRLYWYRQTLGQGPEFLTYFQNEAQLEKSRLLSDRFSAERPKGSFSTLEIQRTEQGDSAMYLCASRDLGTSGEQYFGPGTRLTVT.

The chain employs TRBV7-8 and TRBJ2-7, with a possible D match to TRBD2 (5 bases). The CDR3 totals 12 residues. In germline, CDR1 is SGHVS, CDR2 FQNEAQ. V dropped 6 bases and J dropped 3 bases, with 9 bases sitting between them. CDR3 sequence: CASRPAGYEQYF. DNA of the CDR3: TGTGCCAGCAGACCTGCGGGCTACGAGCAGTACTTC.

The rearrangement links TRBV5-4 to TRBJ2-6; TRBD1 agrees at 8 bases. Germline trimming cut 4 bases from V and 2 bases from J; bases unmatched to any gene: 8. This CDR3 has 17 amino acids. CDR1 is SGHNT and CDR2 is YYREEE in the germline V gene (reference sequence). Here the CDR3 reads CASSLGQGFAGANVLTF. The CDR3 DNA reads as TGTGCCAGCAGCCTAGGACAGGGTTTCGCTGGGGCCAACGTCCTGACTTTC.

The rearrangement links TRBV5-6 to TRBJ1-1, with D possibly matching TRBD1 (6 bases). The CDR3 is 16 amino acids. Trimming left V 4 bases short and J 1 base short, with 17 bases between. Germline V gives CDR1 SGHDT, CDR2 YYEEEE. CDR3 in DNA: TGTGCCAGCAGCCCGAACGGGGGGCGGACGAACACTGAAGCTTTCTTT. Translated: CASSPNGGRTNTEAFF.

The chain carries TRBV6-6 and TRBJ2-3; perhaps D is TRBD1 or TRBD2 (5 bases each). This CDR3 contains 14 residues. CDR1 MNHNY and CDR2 SVGAGI come from the germline V gene (reference sequence). Trimming removed 5 bases at V and 2 bases at J, with 11 bases between. The CDR3: CASSHPGLTDTQYF. DNA for the CDR3: TGTGCCAGCAGTCACCCGGGGCTCACAGATACGCAGTATTTT.

The chain has TRBV6-6 and TRBJ2-7, with D tentatively TRBD2 (5 bases). V lost 7 bases, J lost 2 bases, and 9 bases lay in between. Germline CDR1 is MNHNY and CDR2 is SVGAGI (reference sequence). This CDR3 contains 12 residues. The CDR3 sequence: CASNDGAYEQYF. DNA of the CDR3: TGTGCCAGCAACGACGGGGCCTACGAGCAGTACTTC.

The rearrangement links TRBV19 to TRBJ1-5, with a tentative D call TRBD1 (5 bases). The CDR3 extends over 15 amino acids. The germline gives CDR1 LNHDA, CDR2 SQIVND (reference sequence). V was clipped by 5 bases and J by 5 bases, with 16 bases between them. CDR3 DNA: TGTGCCAGTAGTCGGGGGTCCCGGTTAGATCAGCCCCAGCATTTT. Translating it yields CASSRGSRLDQPQHF.

V is TRBV4-2 and J is TRBJ1-2, with unresolved D. The CDR3 totals 14 residues. Germline V gives CDR1 LGHNA, CDR2 YNFKEQ. The V end lost 1 base, the J end lost 3 bases, and 9 bases lay between the germline ends. For the CDR3, the DNA is TGTGCCAGCAGCCAAGTGGCGGGCCACTATGGCTACACCTTC. As protein: CASSQVAGHYGYTF.

The rearrangement links TRBV28 to TRBJ2-3; 10 nucleotides agree with TRBD2. Losses at the gene ends were 3 bases for V and 5 bases for J; bases not matched to a gene: 8. This CDR3 region has 16 residues. CDR1 MDHEN and CDR2 SYDVKM come from the germline V gene. The CDR3 DNA reads as TGTGCCAGCAGTTTGACAGGGACTAGCGTAGAAGATACGCAGTATTTT. Amino acid sequence: CASSLTGTSVEDTQYF.

This rearrangement joins TRBV2 to TRBJ2-3; D is uncertain. Trimming removed 6 bases from V and 1 base from J, with 11 bases in between. From germline, CDR1 is SNHLY and CDR2 FYNNEI. The CDR3 runs 14 residues. The CDR3 sequence is CASSQTYGTDTQYF. The CDR3 coding sequence is TGTGCCAGCAGCCAAACCTACGGCACAGATACGCAGTATTTT.